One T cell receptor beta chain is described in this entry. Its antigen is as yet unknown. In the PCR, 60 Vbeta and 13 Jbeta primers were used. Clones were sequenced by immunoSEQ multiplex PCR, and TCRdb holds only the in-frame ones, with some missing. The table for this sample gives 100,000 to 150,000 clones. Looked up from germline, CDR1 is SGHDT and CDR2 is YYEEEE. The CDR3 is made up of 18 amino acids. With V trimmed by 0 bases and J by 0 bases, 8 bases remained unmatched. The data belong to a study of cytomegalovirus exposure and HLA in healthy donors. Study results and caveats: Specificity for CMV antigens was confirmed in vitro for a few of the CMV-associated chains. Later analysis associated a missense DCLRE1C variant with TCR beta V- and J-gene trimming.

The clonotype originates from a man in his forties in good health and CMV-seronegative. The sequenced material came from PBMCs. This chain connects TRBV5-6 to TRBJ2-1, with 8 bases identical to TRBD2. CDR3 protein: CASSLGLAGHSSYNEQFF. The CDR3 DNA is TGTGCCAGCAGCTTGGGGTTAGCGGGACATAGCTCCTACAATGAGCAGTTCTTC.